These 6 T cell receptor beta chains originate from one sample sequenced in a study of cytomegalovirus exposure and HLA in healthy donors. PCR involved 60 Vbeta and 13 Jbeta primers. Data came from immunoSEQ multiplex PCR; TCRdb stores just in-frame clones and leaves some out. This table lists 45,000 to 65,000 clones. The source material was PBMCs. These receptors originate from a man aged 18 to 29 in good health and CMV-seropositive.

This chain connects TRBV28 to TRBJ2-3, with 7 bases matching TRBD2. The CDR3 is 14 residues long. Germline V gene sequence: CDR1 MDHEN, CDR2 SYDVKM. J was trimmed by 3 bases and V by 1 base; bases with no gene match: 1. In DNA form, the CDR3 reads TGTGCCAGCAGTTTATTGCGGGAGACAGATACGCAGTATTTT. Translation: CASSLLRETDTQYF.

V gene TRBV4-1 combines with J gene TRBJ1-3; D may be TRBD1 (5 bases). Germline V gene lookup returns CDR1 MGHRA and CDR2 YSYEKL. This CDR3 has 16 residues. The V and J ends lost 0 bases and 9 bases respectively, with 18 bases between them. CDR3 in amino acids: CASSQEVKLWGGTIYF. Written as DNA, the CDR3 is TGCGCCAGCAGCCAAGAAGTTAAATTGTGGGGCGGCACCATATATTTT.

The chain employs TRBV5-4 and TRBJ2-7, with D possibly matching TRBD2 (5 bases). CDR3 length: 14 amino acids. Trimming shortened V by 2 bases and J by 3 bases, and 12 bases separated the two germline ends. CDR1 is SGHNT and CDR2 is YYREEE in the germline V gene (reference sequence). CDR3 sequence (DNA): TGTGCCAGCAGCTTCGAGGGTTACGGCTACGAGCAGTACTTC. As protein: CASSFEGYGYEQYF.

The J gene is TRBJ2-7, the V gene TRBV6-1; possibly TRBD1 for D (5 bases). V was shortened by 4 bases and J by 4 bases, with 14 bases between the two germline ends. The CDR3 runs 14 residues. Germline assignment: CDR1 MNHNS and CDR2 SASEGT. DNA for the CDR3: TGTGCCAGCAGTGGTGGCAGGGCCTCATACGAGCAGTACTTC. It yields the protein CASSGGRASYEQYF.

CDR3: CASSLDRSGYTF. CDR3 sequence (DNA): TGTGCCAGCAGCCTCGACAGGAGTGGCTACACCTTC. The J gene is TRBJ1-2, the V gene TRBV7-9; D perhaps matches TRBD1 (6 bases). Trimming took 5 bases from V and 7 from J, leaving 11 bases between them. Germline CDR1 and CDR2: SEHNR and FQNEAQ (reference sequence). CDR3 size: 12 residues.

This chain connects TRBV11-2 to TRBJ2-1, with 11 nucleotides matching TRBD2. CDR3 size: 17 residues. The trim removed 4 bases at V and 9 bases at J, leaving 14 bases unmatched. Germline V gene data show CDR1 as SGHAT and CDR2 as FQNNGV. The CDR3 region has the DNA TGTGCCAGCAGCTGGGGACGGGGAACTAGCGGGAGTCGTGAGCAGTTCTTC. It is translated as CASSWGRGTSGSREQFF.